This passage covers 18 T cell receptor beta chains from one sample sequenced in a study of T cell clonotyping in hematopoietic cell transplantation. Repertoires were generated with immunoSEQ multiplex PCR, while TCRdb's copy carries only in-frame clones and drops some. The sample yields tens of thousands of clones, almost 97% seen once. The time point: recipient sample about 28 days before transplant, after cytoreduction. Material: peripheral blood mononuclear cells, obtained before stem cell transplant. The receptor set was obtained from a woman between 50 and 59 years old with acute myeloid leukemia. Some clones in this sample may be carry-over from other donors' samples.

The V and J genes are TRBV7-6 and TRBJ1-2; D gene uncertain. Per germline, CDR1 SGHVS and CDR2 FNYEAQ. The CDR3 sequence is 13 residues long. Trimming left V 1 base short and J 4 bases short, with 7 bases between. CDR3 sequence (DNA): TGTGCCAGCAGCTTAGGTAGATCCTATGGCTACACCTTC. This gives the protein CASSLGRSYGYTF.

This clone was picked up one time. V and J are TRBV6-1 and TRBJ1-1; the D is unclear. The CDR3 is 11 amino acids. Trimming took 7 bases from V and 7 from J, leaving 10 bases between them. Germline V gene data show CDR1 as MNHNS and CDR2 as SASEGT. CDR3 region: CASTFGVEAFF. CDR3 DNA: TGTGCCAGCACCTTCGGGGTTGAAGCTTTCTTT.

The rearrangement joins TRBV7-6 to TRBJ2-5, with TRBD2 matching 14 bases. The length of the CDR3 is 18 residues. The V and J ends lost 4 bases and 4 bases, in that order; junction bases with no gene match: 11. Germline-derived CDR1 and CDR2 are SGHVS and FNYEAQ. The DNA for the CDR3 is TGTGCCAGCAGCTGGCCGAGGACTAGCGGGAGGTGGGGAGAGACCCAGTACTTC. Its translation: CASSWPRTSGRWGETQYF.

V gene TRBV4-2 combines with J gene TRBJ2-3; 8 bases agree with TRBD2. This CDR3 has 16 residues. Per the germline V gene, CDR1 is LGHNA and CDR2 is YNFKEQ. V lost 4 bases, J lost 1 base, and 7 bases stayed unmatched. This chain's CDR3 is CASSLTSGGGTDTQYF. As DNA, the CDR3 is TGTGCCAGCAGCCTTACTAGCGGAGGAGGCACAGATACGCAGTATTTT.

In DNA, the CDR3 is TGTGCCAGCAGCTTAGCGCTGGGGTCGAACACCGGGGAGCTGTTTTTT. It translates to CASSLALGSNTGELFF. The genes are TRBV7-8 and TRBJ2-2; D remains unclear. This CDR3 spans 16 amino acids. Germline values: CDR1 SGHVS, CDR2 FQNEAQ. V dropped 0 bases and J dropped 0 bases, with 8 bases sitting between them.

The J gene is TRBJ1-1, the V gene TRBV30; D is undetermined. The CDR3 contains 11 residues. The V and J ends lost 0 bases and 10 bases respectively, with 9 bases between them. Germline CDR1 reads GTSNPN; CDR2 reads SVGIG (reference sequence). CDR3 bases: TGTGCCTGGAGTGTTCAATTTGGAGCTTTCTTT. Amino acid sequence: CAWSVQFGAFF.

The CDR3 protein is CASSVDRGRSSPLHF. In nucleotides, the CDR3 is TGTGCCAGCAGCGTAGACCGGGGTCGCTCATCACCCCTCCACTTT. V usage is TRBV9 and J usage is TRBJ1-6; D is unresolved. The germline V and J ends were trimmed by 0 bases and 10 bases, with 14 bases remaining between them. The CDR3 contains 15 residues. CDR1 and CDR2 (germline): SGDLS, YYNGEE. Full variable domain (missing parts from reference TRBV9 and TRBJ1-6): DSGVTQTPKHLITATGQRVTLRCSPRSGDLSVYWYQQSLDQGLQFLIQYYNGEERAKGNILERFSAQQFPDLHSELNLSSLELGDSALYFCASSVDRGRSSPLHFGNGTRLTVT.

V usage is TRBV11-2 and J usage is TRBJ1-1; 7 bases map to TRBD1. The junction had 13 bases not matched to a gene; V was cut back by 5 bases and J by 7 bases. This CDR3 region has 15 residues. Looked up from germline, CDR1 is SGHAT and CDR2 is FQNNGV. The CDR3: CASSTIRGGHGEAFF. CDR3 coding DNA: TGTGCCAGCAGCACAATCCGAGGGGGCCATGGTGAAGCTTTCTTT.

CDR3 loop: CAWSWTSGKLQFF. In DNA form, the CDR3 reads TGTGCCTGGAGTTGGACTAGCGGGAAGTTGCAGTTCTTC. This chain uses TRBV30 with TRBJ2-1; 12 nucleotides match TRBD2. J lost 12 bases, V lost 2 bases, and 5 bases had no gene match. The CDR3 spans 13 residues. Germline CDR1 is GTSNPN and CDR2 is SVGIG (reference sequence).

This CDR3 reads CAWSTRDPYNSPLHF. CDR3 sequence (DNA): TGTGCCTGGAGTACTAGGGACCCCTATAATTCACCCCTCCACTTT. The chain has TRBV30 and TRBJ1-6; D is perhaps TRBD1 (5 bases). This CDR3 is built from 15 residues. With 2 bases removed from V and 2 bases from J, the gap between germline ends came to 10 bases. CDR1 is GTSNPN and CDR2 is SVGIG in the germline V gene (reference sequence).

This chain uses TRBV5-1 with TRBJ1-1, with D tentatively TRBD1 (6 bases). V gave up 4 bases and J gave up 0 bases, with 16 bases separating them. There are 16 residues in the CDR3. Germline CDR1 SGHRS, CDR2 YFSETQ. CDR3 protein: CASSRGAGEVNTEAFF. CDR3 bases: TGCGCCAGCAGCAGGGGAGCAGGGGAGGTGAACACTGAAGCTTTCTTT.

V gene TRBV4-1 combines with J gene TRBJ2-3, with 11 bases matching TRBD2. V gave up 0 bases and J gave up 2 bases; unmatched junction bases: 10. The germline V gene encodes CDR1 MGHRA and CDR2 YSYEKL. This CDR3 region has 19 residues. CDR3 in DNA: TGCGCCAGCAGCCAAGAATTGAGGGCTAGCGGGAGGTCCACAGATACGCAGTATTTT. Translating it yields CASSQELRASGRSTDTQYF.

The rearrangement uses TRBV2 and TRBJ1-1; D is possibly TRBD1 (5 bases). The germline CDR1 and CDR2 sequences are SNHLY and FYNNEI. CDR3 length: 13 residues. The germline V and J ends were trimmed by 6 bases and 1 base, with 9 bases remaining between them. The CDR3 region is CASRRDRNTEAFF. In DNA, the CDR3 is TGTGCCAGCAGGAGAGACAGGAACACTGAAGCTTTCTTT. Together with reference TRBV2 and TRBJ1-1, the CDR3 gives the full variable domain: EPEVTQTPSHQVTQMGQEVILRCVPISNHLYFYWYRQILGQKVEFLVSFYNNEISEKSEIFDDQFSVERPDGSNFTLKIRSTKLEDSAMYFCASRRDRNTEAFFGQGTRLTVV.

This rearrangement joins TRBV15 to TRBJ2-3; TRBD2 aligns across 8 bases. The germline V gene encodes CDR1 LNHNV and CDR2 YYDKDF (reference sequence). CDR3 length: 15 amino acids. The junction had 10 bases not matched to a gene; V was cut back by 6 bases and J by 5 bases. CDR3 in amino acids: CATSASGTSRDTQYF. The CDR3 DNA is TGTGCCACCAGTGCCTCCGGGACTAGTAGAGATACGCAGTATTTT.

This clone was picked up one time. The rearrangement uses TRBV19 and TRBJ1-1; TRBD1 might be the D (5 bases). Germline-derived CDR1 and CDR2 are LNHDA and SQIVND (reference sequence). V was trimmed by 4 bases and J by 5 bases, leaving 11 bases between them. The CDR3 is 13 residues long. The CDR3 coding sequence is TGTGCCAGTAGTACAAGGGGCGGGACTGAAGCTTTCTTT. It is translated as CASSTRGGTEAFF.

The J gene is TRBJ1-5, the V gene TRBV6-1; TRBD1 matches at 8 bases. V was clipped by 7 bases and J by 0 bases; unmatched bases: 5. CDR1 and CDR2 from the germline V gene are MNHNS and SASEGT. The CDR3 contains 15 residues. The CDR3 region has the DNA TGTGCCAGCATCGACAGGGGTTATAGCAATCAGCCCCAGCATTTT. Protein sequence: CASIDRGYSNQPQHF.

V gene TRBV13 combines with J gene TRBJ2-7; D might be TRBD2 (6 bases). The V end lost 7 bases, the J end lost 0 bases, and 16 bases lay between the germline ends. This CDR3 region has 15 residues. Germline-derived CDR1 and CDR2 are PRHDT and FYEKMQ (reference sequence). The DNA of the CDR3 is TGTGCCAGCACCCAAAGAGGGAGGAGCTCCTACGAGCAGTACTTC. It is translated as CASTQRGRSSYEQYF.

The rearrangement links TRBV2 to TRBJ2-4; 8 bases fit TRBD2. The V segment lost 0 bases and the J segment 1 base; nucleotides outside the gene matches: 11. Germline V gene data show CDR1 as SNHLY and CDR2 as FYNNEI. The CDR3 spans 19 residues. CDR3 amino acids: CASSEAWVAGGLAKNIQYF. In DNA, the CDR3 is TGTGCCAGCAGTGAAGCGTGGGTGGCGGGAGGTCTGGCCAAAAACATTCAGTACTTC.